The source of this T cell receptor (beta chain) is a study of T cell responses to AZD1222 COVID-19 vaccine. The ends were cut back, 5 bases at V and 4 bases at J, with 14 bases in the middle. Germline lookup yields CDR1 MNHEY and CDR2 SVGAGI. The CDR3 consists of 14 residues. Assay: immunoSEQ multiplex PCR; the TCRdb copy retains only in-frame clones and omits some. This sample has 100,000 to 110,000 clones, with 88% found just once. Study-level findings and limits: Elevations in Spike-specific TCR breadth and depth followed administration of two AZD1222 doses. White British people made up most donors, females outnumbered males, and clonal diversity was possibly underestimated.

This clone was seen a few times. Its antigen is unidentified. Sample: peripheral blood, taken on day 0 of AZD1222 vaccination. J is TRBJ2-5 and V is TRBV6-5; D unresolved. This clonotype originated in an adult in good health. CDR3 sequence: CASSRNTVTETQYF. DNA of the CDR3: TGTGCCAGCAGTCGAAATACAGTAACAGAGACCCAGTACTTC.